This entry features one TCR beta chain sequence. The CDR3 is 15 amino acids. V lost 7 bases and J lost 2; bases outside the gene matches: 4. Germline V gene data show CDR1 as MNHEY and CDR2 as SVGAGI. This sample was taken from a study of cytomegalovirus exposure and HLA in healthy donors. Study-level background: The 110 or so validation repertoires were produced on the same platform as the 700 or so repertoires of the first cohort. This was reported in a later analysis.

Sequencing was performed with immunoSEQ multiplex PCR; in TCRdb, only in-frame clones are kept and a portion is missing. The repertoire holds hundreds of thousands of clones, with around nine tenths as singletons. V usage is TRBV6-5 and J usage is TRBJ1-6; TRBD1 matches at 8 bases. The material sequenced was PBMCs. This clonotype originated in a young woman in good health and CMV-seronegative. In nucleotides, the CDR3 is TGTGCCAGCACCTTGGGACAGGCCTATAATTCACCCCTCCACTTT. Its translation: CASTLGQAYNSPLHF.